Following are 27 T cell receptor beta chains from one sample sequenced in a study of blood T cell repertoires in COVID-19. The assay was immunoSEQ multiplex PCR, and TCRdb's table has in-frame clones only and misses some. This table holds about 110,000 clones, around 80% found once. Sequences were obtained from peripheral blood. These receptors came from a human donor in a cohort sampled during active or convalescent COVID-19.

V gene TRBV6-5 combines with J gene TRBJ1-2; TRBD1 matches 10 bases. The CDR3 totals 14 residues. Germline values: CDR1 MNHEY, CDR2 SVGAGI. Trimming took 1 base from V and 4 from J; bases not matched to a gene: 0. The CDR3 here is CASSYWDRGYGYTF. The CDR3 region has the DNA TGTGCCAGCAGTTACTGGGACAGGGGCTATGGCTACACCTTC.

This clone was found a few times. This rearrangement joins TRBV5-6 to TRBJ2-5; D may be TRBD1 (5 bases). Germline CDR1 and CDR2: SGHDT and YYEEEE. This CDR3 has 15 amino acids. V shed 4 bases and J shed 6 bases, with 19 bases lying between them. For the CDR3, the DNA is TGTGCCAGCAGCACCAGGGATCCGTATTCCCAGACCCAGTACTTC. Translating gives CASSTRDPYSQTQYF.

This clone was seen once. The rearrangement uses TRBV3-1 (or the pseudogene TRBV3-2) and TRBJ2-1; 14 nucleotides agree with TRBD2. Germline lookup yields CDR1 LGHDT and CDR2 YNNKEL (reference sequence). The CDR3 totals 13 residues. Trimming cost V 10 bases and J 6 bases; bases outside gene matches: 2. The CDR3 region has the DNA TGTGCCACCGGACTAGCGGGGGGCAATGAGCAGTTCTTC. This gives the protein CATGLAGGNEQFF.

This clone showed up just a few times. The rearrangement uses TRBV14 and TRBJ2-3, with 12 bases identical to TRBD2. J gave up 3 bases and V 4 bases, and 5 bases lay outside the gene matches. The CDR3 runs to 16 residues. CDR1 and CDR2 (germline): SGHDN, FVKESK. This chain's CDR3 is CASSPGLAGKTDTQYF. Here the CDR3 DNA reads TGTGCCAGCAGCCCCGGACTAGCGGGAAAAACAGATACGCAGTATTTT.

This clone has just a few counts. The CDR3 sequence is CASSYGTGRNSPLHF. In DNA, the CDR3 is TGTGCCAGCAGTTATGGGACAGGGAGGAATTCACCCCTCCACTTT. The gene calls are TRBV6-5 and TRBJ1-6, with 9 bases lining up with TRBD1. This CDR3 contains 15 residues. Trimming cost V 3 bases and J 7 bases; bases outside gene matches: 4. The V gene's germline CDR1 is MNHEY and CDR2 SVGAGI.

This CDR3 is CAWQTLAGAYNEQFF. CDR3 nucleotides: TGTGCCTGGCAAACTCTAGCGGGAGCTTACAATGAGCAGTTCTTC. The chain uses TRBV30 and TRBJ2-1; 10 bases fit TRBD2. Germline loops: CDR1 GTSNPN, CDR2 SVGIG (reference sequence). The CDR3 is made up of 15 amino acids. Trimming removed 5 bases from V and 4 bases from J; junction bases left unmatched: 8.

V and J are TRBV7-2 and TRBJ1-6; D not resolved. V lost 1 base, J lost 9 bases, and 10 bases lay in between. CDR3 size: 14 residues. The germline gives CDR1 SGHTA, CDR2 FQGNSA. For the CDR3, the DNA is TGTGCCAGCAGCTTAGGGGGAGGTGGTTCACCCCTCCACTTT. Protein product: CASSLGGGGSPLHF.

The chain links TRBV5-8 to TRBJ2-3; 11 positions match TRBD2. Germline CDR1 SGHTS, CDR2 YDEGEE. This CDR3 contains 15 residues. J lost 4 bases, V lost 6 bases, and 7 bases had no gene match. This CDR3 reads CASNRLAGLADTQYF. CDR3 DNA sequence: TGTGCCAGCAACCGACTAGCGGGGTTGGCAGATACGCAGTATTTT.

The V call is TRBV27, the J call TRBJ1-6; D remains ambiguous. The V end lost 3 bases, the J end lost 0 bases, and 9 bases lay between the germline ends. This CDR3 comprises 16 residues. CDR1 and CDR2 from the germline V gene are MNHEY and SMNVEV (reference sequence). CDR3: CASSFGGSSYNSPLHF. In DNA form, the CDR3 reads TGTGCCAGCAGTTTTGGAGGGAGCTCCTATAATTCACCCCTCCACTTT.

The CDR3 DNA follows: TGTGCCACCAGTGTACGCGGGAGTTTTGCAGATACGCAGTATTTT. This translates into CATSVRGSFADTQYF. This chain joins TRBV24-1 and TRBJ2-3, with 7 bases that match TRBD2. The CDR3 is made up of 15 amino acids. V shed 5 bases and J 4 bases; nucleotides not matched to a gene: 8. Germline values: CDR1 KGHDR, CDR2 SFDVKD.

The chain couples TRBV5-6 to TRBJ1-1; maybe TRBD1 (6 bases). V lost 0 bases to trimming and J lost 10 bases, with 13 bases between them. Germline lookup yields CDR1 SGHDT and CDR2 YYEEEE. The CDR3 spans 13 residues. This CDR3 is CASSLVDSLSAFF. The CDR3, as DNA: TGTGCCAGCAGCTTGGTGGACAGCCTTTCAGCTTTCTTT.

V and J are TRBV7-9 and TRBJ2-1, with 13 bases identical to TRBD2. There are 16 residues in the CDR3. Trimming cost V 6 bases and J 8 bases; bases outside gene matches: 10. Germline CDR1 and CDR2: SEHNR and FQNEAQ (reference sequence). Here the CDR3 reads CASRLGLAGAGDEQFF. The CDR3 nucleotides read TGTGCCAGCAGACTCGGACTAGCGGGGGCCGGCGATGAGCAGTTCTTC.

The chain couples TRBV19 to TRBJ1-3; D uncertain. CDR3 length: 13 residues. V was clipped by 4 bases and J by 3 bases, with 7 bases between them. The V gene's germline CDR1 is LNHDA and CDR2 SQIVND (reference sequence). The CDR3 bases are TGTGCCAGTAGTACTAGAAGTGGAAACACCATATATTTT. It encodes CASSTRSGNTIYF.

The CDR3 DNA reads TGCGCCAGCAGCTTTATCCGGGACAGGGAATCTGGGGCCAACGTCCTGACTTTC. It encodes CASSFIRDRESGANVLTF. The V call is TRBV5-1, the J call TRBJ2-6; 9 bases are shared with TRBD1. This CDR3 contains 18 residues. V lost 2 bases, J lost 1 base, and 7 bases stayed unmatched. Looked up from germline, CDR1 is SGHRS and CDR2 is YFSETQ.

At least ten counts were recorded for this clone. This chain uses TRBV7-6 with TRBJ2-3; 10 positions agree with TRBD2. V lost 4 bases, J lost 0 bases, and 4 bases stayed unmatched. Per the germline V gene, CDR1 is SGHVS and CDR2 is FNYEAQ. This CDR3 has 16 amino acids. The CDR3 DNA is TGTGCCAGCAGCTCGTGGACTAGCGGAAGCACAGATACGCAGTATTTT. Translation gives CASSSWTSGSTDTQYF.

The J gene is TRBJ2-5, the V gene TRBV5-1; TRBD1 agrees at 9 bases. The junction had 5 bases not matched to a gene; V was cut back by 3 bases and J by 2 bases. This CDR3 is 15 amino acids long. The germline V gene encodes CDR1 SGHRS and CDR2 YFSETQ. CDR3 sequence (DNA): TGCGCCAGCAGCTCCTGGGGACAGGGACAAGAGACCCAGTACTTC. Its protein is CASSSWGQGQETQYF.

This clone was picked up a small number of times. This chain links TRBV19 with TRBJ2-7, with D unresolved. CDR3 length: 14 amino acids. The germline gives CDR1 LNHDA, CDR2 SQIVND (reference sequence). V lost 3 bases and J lost 6, with 15 bases in between. The CDR3 nucleotides are TGTGCCAGTAGTATTAGTACCAGTTCGGGCGAGCAGTACTTC. It encodes CASSISTSSGEQYF.

In its sample, this clone was seen a few times. This chain joins TRBV11-2 and TRBJ2-3; TRBD1 agrees at 9 bases. After removal of 1 base from V and 4 bases from J, the junction contained 6 bases not matched to a gene. Germline V gene data show CDR1 as SGHAT and CDR2 as FQNNGV. The CDR3 loop spans 16 amino acids. CDR3 sequence: CASSLVSGQGPDTQYF. DNA for the CDR3: TGTGCCAGCAGCTTAGTCTCGGGACAGGGCCCAGATACGCAGTATTTT.

CDR3 amino acids: CASRRENNMNTEAFF. The CDR3, as DNA: TGTGCCAGCAGGCGGGAGAACAACATGAACACTGAAGCTTTCTTT. The gene calls are TRBV9 and TRBJ1-1; no clear D. Germline-derived CDR1 and CDR2 are SGDLS and YYNGEE. The length of the CDR3 is 15 residues. The ends were cut back, 5 bases at V and 0 bases at J, with 14 bases in the middle.

This clone was observed a handful of times. The chain is built from TRBV28 and TRBJ2-1; D is possibly TRBD2 (5 bases). Trimming cost V 6 bases and J 8 bases, with 23 bases left between them. Germline CDR1 MDHEN, CDR2 SYDVKM. The length of the CDR3 is 16 residues. In DNA, the CDR3 is TGTGCCAGCAGCACCCGGGGTTTAGTAGCAGGCTATGAGCAGTTCTTC. Protein sequence: CASSTRGLVAGYEQFF. Complete variable domain (other parts from reference TRBV28 and TRBJ2-1): DVKVTQSSRYLVKRTGEKVFLECVQDMDHENMFWYRQDPGLGLRLIYFSYDVKMKEKGDIPEGYSVSREKKERFSLILESASTNQTSMYLCASSTRGLVAGYEQFFGPGTRLTVL.

The gene calls are TRBV13 and TRBJ2-1; D gene uncertain. Germline assignment: CDR1 PRHDT and CDR2 FYEKMQ (reference sequence). CDR3 size: 14 residues. The V end lost 6 bases, the J end lost 9 bases, and 18 bases lay between the germline ends. CDR3 sequence: CASSHPDGPVEQFF. The CDR3 DNA is TGTGCCAGCAGTCACCCGGATGGGCCCGTTGAGCAGTTCTTC.

The V call is TRBV5-1, the J call TRBJ1-2, with 8 bases lining up with TRBD1. The junction had 6 bases not matched to a gene; V was cut back by 4 bases and J by 7 bases. The V gene's germline CDR1 is SGHRS and CDR2 YFSETQ. CDR3 length: 13 residues. This CDR3 is CASSESTGGGYTF. The CDR3 DNA reads TGCGCCAGCAGCGAAAGTACAGGGGGTGGCTACACCTTC.

As concerns this clone: Other DNA sequences in this specimen translate into the identical CDR3. This rearrangement joins TRBV6-5 to TRBJ2-7; possible D gene TRBD1, 5 bases. Germline V gene data show CDR1 as MNHEY and CDR2 as SVGAGI. Trimming removed 6 bases at V and 0 bases at J, with 9 bases between. CDR3 length: 13 amino acids. The CDR3: CASRSDSSYEQYF. The CDR3 DNA sequence: TGTGCCAGCAGATCCGACAGCTCCTACGAGCAGTACTTC.

V is TRBV18 and J is TRBJ2-7; TRBD2 agrees at 11 bases. Trimming at V came to 1 base and at J to 0 bases, leaving 2 bases not matched to a gene. CDR1 and CDR2 (germline): KGHSH, LQKENI. The CDR3 extends over 16 amino acids. The CDR3: CASSPQGTSGSYEQYF. CDR3 bases: TGTGCCAGCTCACCACAAGGGACTAGCGGCTCCTACGAGCAGTACTTC.

The chain couples TRBV13 to TRBJ2-7; 7 bases align to TRBD2. Germline CDR1 PRHDT, CDR2 FYEKMQ (reference sequence). V was clipped by 1 base and J by 4 bases; unmatched bases: 13. The CDR3 has 17 amino acids. The DNA of the CDR3 is TGTGCCAGCAGCTTAGCGGGGGGATGGCGGGGAAATTACGAGCAGTACTTC. This gives the protein CASSLAGGWRGNYEQYF.

The rearrangement joins TRBV19 to TRBJ2-1, with 7 positions matching TRBD2. The germline V gene has CDR1 LNHDA and CDR2 SQIVND (reference sequence). This CDR3 is built from 14 residues. The V segment lost 6 bases and the J segment 1 base; nucleotides outside the gene matches: 3. CDR3 bases: TGTGCCAGTAGAGAGCGGGAATCCTACAATGAGCAGTTCTTC. Its protein is CASRERESYNEQFF.

This clone was seen only a few times. This chain connects TRBV7-9 to TRBJ1-2; D is perhaps TRBD1 (5 bases). Germline V gives CDR1 SEHNR, CDR2 FQNEAQ (reference sequence). This CDR3 is 14 amino acids long. V lost 0 bases and J 4 bases, leaving 9 bases between the germline ends. CDR3 in DNA: TGTGCCAGCAGCTTAGCTGGGGGAGGCTATGGCTACACCTTC. Its protein product is CASSLAGGGYGYTF.